Listed below are T cell receptor beta chains from one sample, sequenced in a study of T cells after yellow fever vaccination. TCRdb called the 5' RACE reads again in MiXCR, with one record for every CDR3 protein. The sample has roughly 100,000 distinct CDR3 sequences, roughly 8.2% seen once. The material was CD8+ T cells not binding an NS4B(214-222) dextramer, sorted from PBMCs, obtained more than 14 days after the first yellow fever vaccination. These receptors all come from a man aged 18 to 29 who received the YFV17D yellow fever vaccine. CDR3s include the opening cysteine and the closing phenylalanine or tryptophan. A D gene is named only where the DNA matches it firmly. Clone size appears in some rows only: once, few, many, or a class for an expanded clone.

TRBV5-1	17	TRBD1	few	TRBJ1-2	TGCGCCAGCAGCTTGGTTGGACAGGGGCCCACTTACTATGGCTACACCTTC	CASSLVGQGPTYYGYTF
TRBV5-1	14	-	many	TRBJ1-1	TGCGCCAGCAGCGCATACACAGTTAACACTGAAGCTTTCTTT	CASSAYTVNTEAFF
TRBV7-9	13	-	few	TRBJ2-1	TGTGCCAGCAGCTTAGTGAACTACAATGAGCAGTTCTTC	CASSLVNYNEQFF
TRBV4-2	15	-	few	TRBJ2-7	TGTGCCAGCAGCCCAGTCACGGAGAGCTCCTACGAGCAGTACTTC	CASSPVTESSYEQYF
TRBV4-1	15	TRBD2	-	TRBJ2-1	TGCGCCAGCAGCCGCGGACTAGAGCTGGTCAATGAGCAGTTCTTC	CASSRGLELVNEQFF
TRBV4-1	17	-	few	TRBJ2-1	TGCGCCAGCAGCCAAGTTTTGATACGGACCCTCCTCAAGGAGCAGTTCTTC	CASSQVLIRTLLKEQFF
TRBV25-1	14	TRBD2	many	TRBJ2-2	TGTGCCAGCAGCCCCGGGGGGGGCACCGGGGAGCTGTTTTTT	CASSPGGGTGELFF
TRBV5-1	14	TRBD1	few	TRBJ2-7	TGCGCCAGCAGCCCCGGCCGTAGGGGGCTGGAGCAGTACTTC	CASSPGRRGLEQYF
TRBV4-2	17	-	few	TRBJ2-2	TGTGCCAGCAGCCCCATGAGGGGCCTCGCGAACACCGGGGAGCTGTTTTTT	CASSPMRGLANTGELFF
TRBV28	14	-	few	TRBJ2-2	TGTGCCAGCAGTACAGGCAGGAACACCGGGGAGCTGTTTTTT	CASSTGRNTGELFF